This T cell receptor (beta chain) was recorded in a study of T cells in tuberculosis. Trimming took off 3 bases at V and 0 bases at J, with 8 bases between the two ends. This CDR3 has 14 residues. From germline, CDR1 is SGHRS and CDR2 YFSETQ. The data were produced by immunoSEQ multiplex PCR, yet TCRdb's version contains in-frame clones alone and is incomplete. The sample has about 33,000 clones; under 95% are singletons. Remarks on this clone: The antigen is undetermined.

Overall study findings and caveats: Smaller alpha distances in active tuberculosis partly reflected shorter CDR3-alpha lengths.

The sequenced material came from PBMCs. V usage is TRBV5-1 and J usage is TRBJ2-3, with D perhaps TRBD1 (6 bases). The receptor was derived from a donor aged 10-29 years with latent tuberculosis or without tuberculosis infection. Some clones in this sample may be carry-over from other donors' samples. The CDR3 reads CASSSTGSTDTQYF. CDR3 sequence (DNA): TGCGCCAGCAGCTCGACAGGAAGCACAGATACGCAGTATTTT.